Each of the 10 T cell receptor beta chains below was sequenced from the same sample in a study of vaccination and CD4 T cells after COVID-19. These receptors are not linked to any known antigen. Specified treatment: roughly ten-day PBMC culture with coronavirus spike peptide pools or control peptides (ViraFEST assay). The assay that was used to sequence DNA from cultured CD4+ T cells was the Oncomine TCR Beta short-read assay. MiXCR, run by TCRdb on the PCR reads, gives a single entry per CDR3 protein. The table includes roughly 6,800 distinct CDR3 sequences, about 51% detected once. The sequenced material came from CD4+ T cells from blood, cultured in vitro. The receptors here all came from a human donor who had recovered from COVID-19.

In this sample, this clonotype turned up once. DNA of the CDR3: TGCGCCAGCACCCCGGACAGGGCGGCCACGGGAGAGCAGTTCTTC. It yields the protein CASTPDRAATGEQFF. The chain combines TRBV5-1 with TRBJ2-1, with 8 bases that match TRBD1. Trimming at V came to 6 bases and at J to 10 bases, leaving 15 bases not matched to a gene. The germline V gene has CDR1 SGHRS and CDR2 YFSETQ. This CDR3 region has 15 residues.

This chain connects TRBV11-3 to TRBJ2-1; weak D call: TRBD2 (6 bases). The CDR3 loop spans 12 amino acids. Trimming left V 4 bases short and J 9 bases short, with 10 bases between. CDR1 SGHNT and CDR2 YENEEA come from the germline V gene. The CDR3 DNA sequence: TGTGCCAGCAGCTATTTGGAGGGTGAGCAGTTCTTC. Amino acids: CASSYLEGEQFF. The full variable domain, its missing parts supplied by reference TRBV11-3 and TRBJ2-1, is EAGVVQSPRYKIIEKKQPVAFWCNPISGHNTLYWYLQNLGQGPELLIRYENEEAVDDSQLPKDRFSAERLKGVDSTLKIQPAELGDSAVYLCASSYLEGEQFFGPGTRLTVL.

J is TRBJ2-1 and V is TRBV11-3, with 9 bases aligning to TRBD2. Per germline, CDR1 SGHNT and CDR2 YENEEA. The CDR3 length is 15 residues. The V segment lost 6 bases and the J segment 9 bases; nucleotides outside the gene matches: 12. Here the CDR3 DNA reads TGTGCCAGCAGTCGTACTAGCGGGTCCCTCAGTGAGCAGTTCTTC. This gives the protein CASSRTSGSLSEQFF.

This clonotype is large in the sample. The J gene is TRBJ2-6, the V gene TRBV12-3 or TRBV12-4; maybe TRBD1 (6 bases). This CDR3 spans 18 amino acids. The germline V and J ends were trimmed by 4 bases and 0 bases, with 16 bases remaining between them. This CDR3 reads CASSSDSQRLSGANVLTF. CDR3 DNA sequence: TGTGCCAGCAGTTCGGACAGCCAGAGGCTCTCTGGGGCCAACGTCCTGACTTTC.

This clonotype was observed a handful of times. The chain joins TRBV20-1 to TRBJ2-3, with TRBD2 matching 10 bases. V gave up 2 bases and J gave up 5 bases; unmatched junction bases: 4. This CDR3 comprises 14 residues. CDR1 and CDR2 from the germline V gene are DFQATT and SNEGSKA (reference sequence). The CDR3 DNA sequence: TGCAGTGCTAGATTAGCGGGGGGCGAAGATACGCAGTATTTT. Translated: CSARLAGGEDTQYF.

This chain links TRBV27 with TRBJ2-7; TRBD1 might be the D (6 bases). With 2 bases removed from V and 2 bases from J, the gap between germline ends came to 13 bases. The CDR3 runs 15 residues. Germline loops: CDR1 MNHEY, CDR2 SMNVEV (reference sequence). CDR3 sequence reads: CASSLGTRGTYEQYF. CDR3 nucleotides: TGTGCCAGCAGTTTAGGGACCAGGGGCACCTACGAGCAGTACTTC.

The chain carries TRBV20-1 and TRBJ1-2; 7 bases are shared with TRBD1. Germline trimming cut 5 bases from V and 8 bases from J; bases unmatched to any gene: 11. The CDR3 is made up of 13 amino acids. Germline CDR1 reads DFQATT; CDR2 reads SNEGSKA (reference sequence). The CDR3 coding sequence is TGCAGTGCTCCCGGACAGGTTATGGAAGGCTACACCTTC. Translation gives CSAPGQVMEGYTF.

The chain joins TRBV6-1 to TRBJ1-1, with D perhaps matching TRBD1 (5 bases). Germline-derived CDR1 and CDR2 are MNHNS and SASEGT. This CDR3 has 14 residues. Trimming took 5 bases from V and 0 from J, leaving 10 bases between them. This chain's CDR3 is CASSPGTVNTEAFF. The DNA for the CDR3 is TGTGCCAGCAGTCCCGGGACGGTGAACACTGAAGCTTTCTTT.

V is TRBV5-1 and J is TRBJ1-1; a possible D gene is TRBD1 (5 bases). The germline V gene has CDR1 SGHRS and CDR2 YFSETQ. The V and J ends lost 3 bases and 1 base respectively, with 19 bases between them. The length of the CDR3 is 17 residues. This CDR3 reads CASSSPPGPRRNTEAFF. Here the CDR3 DNA reads TGCGCCAGCAGCTCCCCTCCAGGGCCACGAAGGAACACTGAAGCTTTCTTT.

This sequence joins TRBV6-1 and TRBJ1-1; TRBD1 aligns across 8 bases. The CDR3 loop spans 14 amino acids. Per germline, CDR1 MNHNS and CDR2 SASEGT. With 6 bases clipped from V and 0 bases from J, the junction kept 3 bases outside the gene matches. This chain's CDR3 is CASRADRVNTEAFF. CDR3 bases: TGTGCCAGCAGGGCGGACAGGGTGAACACTGAAGCTTTCTTT.